These 8 T cell receptor beta chains share one sample of origin, sequenced in a study of blood T cell repertoires in COVID-19. Clones were sequenced by immunoSEQ multiplex PCR, and TCRdb holds only the in-frame ones, with some missing. The sample has around 250,000 clones; around 90% are singletons. Input material: peripheral blood. The receptor set was obtained from a human donor in a cohort sampled during active COVID-19.

This clone was recorded a few times. The V call is TRBV10-3, the J call TRBJ1-5; 9 positions agree with TRBD1. CDR3 length equals 15 residues. V shed 2 bases, J shed 5 bases, and the junction held 4 bases outside the gene matches. Germline-derived CDR1 and CDR2 are ENHRY and SYGVKD. In DNA form, the CDR3 reads TGTGCCATCAGTGAGAGACAGGGGGGAGATCAGCCCCAGCATTTT. This sequence encodes CAISERQGGDQPQHF.

The V gene is TRBV10-3, the J gene TRBJ2-7; perhaps TRBD1 as D (7 bases). CDR1 is ENHRY and CDR2 is SYGVKD in the germline V gene. This CDR3 is 13 amino acids long. Trimming pared 8 bases from V and 0 bases from J, leaving 11 bases between. CDR3 coding DNA: TGTGCCATCTGCAGGGGGGACTCCTACGAGCAGTACTTC. This encodes CAICRGDSYEQYF.

The V and J genes are TRBV5-6 and TRBJ1-1, with D tentatively TRBD1 (5 bases). The germline V and J ends were trimmed by 4 bases and 2 bases, with 12 bases remaining between them. Per the germline V gene, CDR1 is SGHDT and CDR2 is YYEEEE. The CDR3 runs 14 residues. Here the CDR3 reads CASSLEGLNTEAFF. CDR3 nucleotide sequence: TGTGCCAGCAGCCTGGAGGGACTAAACACTGAAGCTTTCTTT. Drawing the rest from reference TRBV5-6 and TRBJ1-1, the complete variable domain is DAGVTQSPTHLIKTRGQQVTLRCSPKSGHDTVSWYQQALGQGPQFIFQYYEEEERQRGNFPDRFSGHQFPNYSSELNVNALLLGDSALYLCASSLEGLNTEAFFGQGTRLTVV.

The chain joins TRBV5-1 to TRBJ2-6; D might be TRBD1 (6 bases). CDR1 SGHRS and CDR2 YFSETQ come from the germline V gene. The V gene lost 0 bases and the J gene lost 0 bases, with 16 bases spanning the gap. The CDR3 consists of 19 residues. CDR3 bases: TGCGCCAGCAGCTTGGTGGGGGCCTCAAGTAGCTCTGGGGCCAACGTCCTGACTTTC. It is translated as CASSLVGASSSSGANVLTF.

This clone has just one count. V is TRBV13 and J is TRBJ2-7, with 11 bases lining up with TRBD2. This CDR3 has 13 residues. CDR1 and CDR2 (germline): PRHDT, FYEKMQ (reference sequence). The J segment lost 6 bases and the V segment lost 5 bases, leaving 3 bases of the junction unmatched. This chain's CDR3 is CASSLAGGGEQYF. CDR3 in DNA: TGTGCCAGCAGCCTAGCGGGAGGAGGCGAGCAGTACTTC.

V and J are TRBV4-1 and TRBJ2-7; TRBD1 matches at 9 bases. Germline V gives CDR1 MGHRA, CDR2 YSYEKL. V lost 2 bases, J lost 2 bases, and 4 bases stayed unmatched. The length of the CDR3 is 15 residues. For the CDR3, the DNA is TGCGCCAGCAGCCAACCCGGGACAGGGACCTACGAGCAGTACTTC. The encoded protein is CASSQPGTGTYEQYF.

The chain is built from TRBV2 and TRBJ1-2; TRBD1 matches at 8 bases. CDR1 and CDR2 from the germline V gene are SNHLY and FYNNEI. The CDR3 covers 16 residues. Losses at the gene ends were 2 bases for V and 4 bases for J; bases not matched to a gene: 9. CDR3 region: CASSEPPGQVAYGYTF. The CDR3 bases are TGTGCCAGCAGTGAACCCCCGGGACAGGTCGCCTATGGCTACACCTTC.

The chain's CDR3 is CASSVVTGGYNEQFF. CDR3 DNA: TGTGCCAGCAGCGTAGTAACAGGGGGCTACAATGAGCAGTTCTTC. This rearrangement joins TRBV9 to TRBJ2-1, with 8 positions matching TRBD1. Germline values: CDR1 SGDLS, CDR2 YYNGEE. The CDR3 length is 15 residues. With V trimmed by 0 bases and J by 3 bases, 2 bases remained unmatched. Supplemented by reference TRBV9 and TRBJ2-1, the full variable domain reads DSGVTQTPKHLITATGQRVTLRCSPRSGDLSVYWYQQSLDQGLQFLIQYYNGEERAKGNILERFSAQQFPDLHSELNLSSLELGDSALYFCASSVVTGGYNEQFFGPGTRLTVL.